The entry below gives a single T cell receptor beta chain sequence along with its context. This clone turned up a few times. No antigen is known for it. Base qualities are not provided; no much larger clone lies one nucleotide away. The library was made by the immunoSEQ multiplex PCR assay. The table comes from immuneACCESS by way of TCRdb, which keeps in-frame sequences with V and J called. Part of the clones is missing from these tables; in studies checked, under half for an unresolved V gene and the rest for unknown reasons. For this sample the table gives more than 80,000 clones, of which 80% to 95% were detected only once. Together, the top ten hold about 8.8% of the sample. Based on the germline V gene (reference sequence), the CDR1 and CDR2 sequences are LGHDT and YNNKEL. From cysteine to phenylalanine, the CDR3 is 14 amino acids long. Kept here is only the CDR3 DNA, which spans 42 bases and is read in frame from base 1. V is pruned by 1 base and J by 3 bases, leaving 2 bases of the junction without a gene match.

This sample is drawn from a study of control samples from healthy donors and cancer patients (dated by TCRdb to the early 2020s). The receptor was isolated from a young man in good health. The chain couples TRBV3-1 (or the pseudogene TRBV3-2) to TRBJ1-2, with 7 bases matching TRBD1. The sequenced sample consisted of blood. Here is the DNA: TGTGCCAGCAGCCAAGGACAGGGCTACTATGGCTACACCTTC. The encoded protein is CASSQGQGYYGYTF.